The source of this TCR beta chain is a study of Graves' ophthalmopathy and Graves' hyperthyroidism. Study results and limitations: Researchers report that a 13-signature model separated ophthalmopathy from stable hyperthyroidism, posting about 91% sensitivity and about 82% specificity.

Details on this clonotype: Antigen: not known.

V lost 4 bases to trimming and J lost 6 bases; unmatched junction nucleotides: 2. The CDR3 covers 13 residues. Per germline, CDR1 ENHRY and CDR2 SYGVKD. RNA transcripts were the source from which TCR beta CDR3 regions were amplified. Amplification began with first-round RT-PCR using HTBI primers, then second-round multiplex PCR was performed. TCRdb analysed the multiplex PCR reads with MiXCR anew, one entry per CDR3 protein. The sample gives over a million distinct CDR3 sequences, roughly two fifths of which show up once; 11% is in the top ten. The TCR was taken from an adult man with Graves' hyperthyroidism. The sample comprised peripheral blood or thyroid tissue (not recorded which). The chain employs TRBV10-3 and TRBJ2-7; 11 bases agree with TRBD1. In DNA, the CDR3 is TGTGCCATCAGTGTGGACAGGGGGCCCGAGCAGTACTTC. The encoded protein is CAISVDRGPEQYF.